This entry lists 15 T cell receptor beta chains sequenced from one sample in a study of cytomegalovirus exposure and HLA in healthy donors. Both 60 Vbeta primers and 13 Jbeta primers went into the PCR. Assay used: immunoSEQ multiplex PCR; TCRdb lists only in-frame clones, some missing. The sample carries 100,000 to 150,000 clones, around 77% recorded once. Sequencing used PBMCs. The receptors stem from a man between 45 and 60 years old in good health and CMV-seropositive.

The CDR3 nucleotides read TGTGCCAGCAGCCAAAAGGGACAGGGAAATGAAAAACTGTTTTTT. This sequence encodes CASSQKGQGNEKLFF. This rearrangement joins TRBV4-2 to TRBJ1-4; TRBD1 aligns across 9 bases. From germline, CDR1 is LGHNA and CDR2 YNFKEQ. The CDR3 has 15 amino acids. Trimming removed 2 bases from V and 5 bases from J; junction bases left unmatched: 3.

CDR3 bases: TGCGCCAGCAGCTCTGGACAGGAGCCCTACGAGCAGTACTTC. Its translation: CASSSGQEPYEQYF. V and J are TRBV10-1 and TRBJ2-7, with 7 bases aligning to TRBD1. This CDR3 spans 14 amino acids. Germline V lookup: CDR1 WNHNN, CDR2 SYGVQD (reference sequence). The ends lost 6 bases at V and 2 bases at J; junction bases unmatched: 7.

The gene calls are TRBV5-1 and TRBJ1-1, with TRBD1 matching over 7 bases. Unmatched junction bases numbered 5, after V lost 2 bases and J lost 4 bases. The CDR3 has 14 residues. Per the germline V gene, CDR1 is SGHRS and CDR2 is YFSETQ. CDR3 loop: CASSLRGQGTEAFF. Here the CDR3 DNA reads TGCGCCAGCAGCTTAAGGGGGCAGGGCACTGAAGCTTTCTTT.

The J gene is TRBJ1-6, the V gene TRBV7-8, with 12 bases identical to TRBD1. Germline assignment: CDR1 SGHVS and CDR2 FQNEAQ. V lost 5 bases, J lost 9 bases, and 8 bases stayed unmatched. The CDR3 is made up of 16 amino acids. The CDR3 DNA reads TGTGCCAGCAGCCCGTGGGGACAGGGGGCTTCTTCACCCCTCCACTTT. The encoded protein is CASSPWGQGASSPLHF.

The chain links TRBV6-6 to TRBJ2-3; a possible D gene is TRBD2 (5 bases). Per germline, CDR1 MNHNY and CDR2 SVGAGI (reference sequence). Trimming cost V 5 bases and J 14 bases, with 17 bases left between them. The CDR3 is 12 amino acids. The CDR3 reads CASSQLLEPRYF. The CDR3 region has the DNA TGTGCCAGCAGTCAACTACTAGAGCCGCGGTATTTT.

This clone has just one count. This sequence joins TRBV10-3 and TRBJ2-7, with 7 bases matching TRBD1. The CDR3 has 14 amino acids. The J segment lost 2 bases and the V segment lost 11 bases, leaving 12 bases of the junction unmatched. The germline V gene encodes CDR1 ENHRY and CDR2 SYGVKD. The CDR3 loop is CASSPGTATYEQYF. The CDR3 DNA is TGTGCCTCAAGTCCCGGGACAGCTACCTACGAGCAGTACTTC.

This chain joins TRBV2 and TRBJ2-1; TRBD2 agrees at 7 bases. Per the germline V gene, CDR1 is SNHLY and CDR2 is FYNNEI. The CDR3 consists of 15 residues. The V gene end was trimmed by 9 bases and the J gene end by 9 bases; junction bases not matched to a gene: 17. This chain's CDR3 is CASSIAQGGSSEQFF. In nucleotides, the CDR3 is TGTGCCAGTTCAATCGCGCAGGGCGGGAGTAGTGAGCAGTTCTTC. The full variable domain, completed using reference TRBV2 and TRBJ2-1, is EPEVTQTPSHQVTQMGQEVILRCVPISNHLYFYWYRQILGQKVEFLVSFYNNEISEKSEIFDDQFSVERPDGSNFTLKIRSTKLEDSAMYFCASSIAQGGSSEQFFGPGTRLTVL.

The chain is built from TRBV5-4 and TRBJ1-1; possible D gene TRBD1, 5 bases. The length of the CDR3 is 15 residues. V shed 2 bases and J shed 0 bases, with 11 bases lying between them. CDR1 and CDR2 (germline): SGHNT, YYREEE (reference sequence). DNA for the CDR3: TGTGCCAGCAGCTTAAATAGGGGCTTGAACACTGAAGCTTTCTTT. Translation gives CASSLNRGLNTEAFF.

The chain employs TRBV6-5 and TRBJ1-2; possible D gene TRBD1, 5 bases. Trimming removed 0 bases at V and 4 bases at J, with 9 bases between. This CDR3 contains 14 residues. Germline CDR1 and CDR2: MNHEY and SVGAGI. The DNA for the CDR3 is TGTGCCAGCAGTTACTCGAGACAGTTCTATGGCTACACCTTC. It yields the protein CASSYSRQFYGYTF.

The V call is TRBV4-1, the J call TRBJ2-2; TRBD1 agrees at 9 bases. The V gene's germline CDR1 is MGHRA and CDR2 YSYEKL. V lost 2 bases, J lost 1 base, and 2 bases stayed unmatched. The CDR3 runs 16 residues. The DNA of the CDR3 is TGCGCCAGCAGCCAACCGGGACAGGGGAACACCGGGGAGCTGTTTTTT. Translation gives CASSQPGQGNTGELFF.

V is TRBV5-1 and J is TRBJ2-2; 7 nucleotides match TRBD1. The V and J ends lost 0 bases and 3 bases, in that order; junction bases with no gene match: 2. The CDR3 is made up of 15 amino acids. Germline assignment: CDR1 SGHRS and CDR2 YFSETQ. DNA of the CDR3: TGCGCCAGCAGCTTGGCCGGGACAGACACCGGGGAGCTGTTTTTT. Translating gives CASSLAGTDTGELFF.

This chain joins TRBV6-6 and TRBJ2-7; TRBD2 matches 7 bases. The CDR3 length is 14 residues. The V gene's germline CDR1 is MNHNY and CDR2 SVGAGI (reference sequence). With 1 base clipped from V and 2 bases from J, the junction kept 2 bases outside the gene matches. The CDR3 loop is CASSYWGGAYEQYF. The CDR3 DNA follows: TGTGCCAGCAGTTACTGGGGGGGAGCCTACGAGCAGTACTTC.

This clone has only a few counts. The V and J genes are TRBV5-1 and TRBJ1-1; 9 bases are shared with TRBD1. CDR3 size: 15 residues. V was pared by 3 bases and J by 4 bases, with 7 bases of the junction left unmatched. The germline CDR1 and CDR2 sequences are SGHRS and YFSETQ. The chain's CDR3 is CASSSGTGIGTEAFF. The CDR3 region has the DNA TGCGCCAGCAGCTCAGGGACAGGGATCGGCACTGAAGCTTTCTTT.

This chain uses TRBV29-1 with TRBJ1-1; TRBD1 aligns across 8 bases. V shed 4 bases, J shed 11 bases, and the junction held 12 bases outside the gene matches. In germline, CDR1 is SQVTM, CDR2 ANQGSEA. The CDR3 spans 13 residues. The CDR3 DNA sequence: TGCAGCGTTGCGGGACAGGCCCGAAGAACGGCTTTCTTT. Amino acids: CSVAGQARRTAFF.

Written as DNA, the CDR3 is TGTGCCAGCAGCTTTGACGGTTTGCGGGAAAACACAGATACGCAGTATTTT. Its translation: CASSFDGLRENTDTQYF. The chain combines TRBV7-2 with TRBJ2-3; D perhaps matches TRBD2 (6 bases). Looked up from germline, CDR1 is SGHTA and CDR2 is FQGNSA. V was clipped by 3 bases and J by 2 bases, with 18 bases between them. There are 17 residues in the CDR3.